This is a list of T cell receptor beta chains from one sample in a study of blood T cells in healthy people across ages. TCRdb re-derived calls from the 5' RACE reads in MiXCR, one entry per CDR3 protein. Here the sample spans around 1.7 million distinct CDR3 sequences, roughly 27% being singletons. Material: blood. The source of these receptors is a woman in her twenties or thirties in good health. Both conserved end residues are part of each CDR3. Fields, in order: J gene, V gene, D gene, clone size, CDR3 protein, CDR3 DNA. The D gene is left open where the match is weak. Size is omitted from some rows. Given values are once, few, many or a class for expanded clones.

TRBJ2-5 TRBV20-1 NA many CSARVDVGQSIQETQYF TGCAGTGCTAGGGTTGATGTCGGGCAGAGCATCCAAGAGACCCAGTACTTC
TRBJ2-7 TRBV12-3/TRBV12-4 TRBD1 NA CACRTGGHYEQYF TGTGCCTGCAGGACAGGGGGCCACTACGAGCAGTACTTC
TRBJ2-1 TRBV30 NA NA CAWSWNRNEHFF TGTGCCTGGAGTTGGAACCGTAATGAGCACTTCTTC
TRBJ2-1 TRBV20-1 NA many CSASTPSSSYNEQFF TGCAGTGCTAGTACCCCTTCCAGCTCCTACAATGAGCAGTTCTTC
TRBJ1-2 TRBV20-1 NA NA CSARAGALIGRANYGYTF TGCAGTGCTAGGGCGGGGGCGCTTATCGGGAGAGCTAACTATGGCTACACCTTC
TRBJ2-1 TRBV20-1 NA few CSARAWGRGYNEQFF TGCAGTGCTAGAGCATGGGGCAGGGGCTACAATGAGCAGTTCTTC
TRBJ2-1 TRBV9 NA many CASSVDPGYNEQFF TGTGCCAGCAGCGTAGACCCAGGATACAATGAGCAGTTCTTC
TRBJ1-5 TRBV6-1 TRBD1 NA CASSDQGVRNNQPQHF TGTGCCAGCAGTGATCAGGGGGTAAGGAACAATCAGCCCCAGCATTTT
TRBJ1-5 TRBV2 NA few CASRIDRMGNQPQHF TGTGCCAGCAGGATAGACAGGATGGGGAATCAGCCCCAGCATTTT
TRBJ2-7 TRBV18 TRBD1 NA CASSHRQGPYEQYF TGTGCCAGCTCACATAGACAGGGCCCCTACGAGCAGTACTTC
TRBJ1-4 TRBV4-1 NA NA CASSQVSEKLFF TGCGCCAGCAGCCAAGTATCCGAAAAACTGTTTTTT
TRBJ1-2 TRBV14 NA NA CASSQDIRASYGYTF TGTGCCAGCAGCCAAGATATAAGGGCCAGCTATGGCTACACCTTC
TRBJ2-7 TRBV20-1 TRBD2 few CSARDVTSGIYEQYF TGCAGTGCTAGAGATGTAACTAGCGGAATATACGAGCAGTACTTC
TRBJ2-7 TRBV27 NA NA CASSVMQGTYEQYF TGTGCCAGCAGCGTGATGCAGGGTACCTACGAGCAGTACTTC
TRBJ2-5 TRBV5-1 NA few CASSEAPGLGEETQYF TGCGCCAGCAGCGAGGCGCCGGGACTGGGAGAAGAGACCCAGTACTTC
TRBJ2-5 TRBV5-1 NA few CASSWGTIQETQYF TGCGCCAGCAGCTGGGGGACCATCCAAGAGACCCAGTACTTC
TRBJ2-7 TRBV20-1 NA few CSAPSGLGRTYEQYF TGCAGTGCTCCCTCGGGACTCGGAAGGACCTACGAGCAGTACTTC
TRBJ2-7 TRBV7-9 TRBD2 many CASSFGLAGASYEQYF TGTGCCAGCAGTTTCGGGCTAGCGGGAGCATCCTACGAGCAGTACTTC
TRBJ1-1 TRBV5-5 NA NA CASSWNPWENTEAFF TGTGCCAGCAGCTGGAACCCCTGGGAGAACACTGAAGCTTTCTTT